This TCR beta chain was sequenced during a study of T cell responses to AZD1222 COVID-19 vaccine. Study-wide results and limits: Nearly half of spike-specific TCRs reportedly target variant regions that are unmutated in the B.1.351 and B.1.1.7 variants. Spike-wide vaccine-associated CD4 TCRs dominated at 160-218 and 743-854. Donors in the cohort were predominantly white British and more often female, and clonal diversity was possibly underestimated. Just a handful of AZD1222 recipients were seropositive at baseline.

In regard to this clone: Its antigen is as yet unknown.

V lost 2 bases and J 2 bases, leaving 10 bases between the germline ends. CDR3 length equals 15 residues. CDR1 SGHRS and CDR2 YFSETQ come from the germline V gene. Clones were read by immunoSEQ multiplex PCR, and TCRdb kept only the in-frame ones, dropping some. The sample contains more than 150,000 clones, about 90% of which appear only once. The source of this sequence is an adult in good health. The material sequenced was peripheral blood, taken on day 0 of AZD1222 vaccination. The chain links TRBV5-1 to TRBJ1-4, with D unclear. Written as DNA, the CDR3 is TGCGCCAGCAGCTTTTACGCAGCGACTAATGAAAAACTGTTTTTT. This encodes CASSFYAATNEKLFF.